One sample yielded the 32 T cell receptor beta chains listed below, sequenced in a study of blood T cell repertoires in COVID-19 (dated by TCRdb to 2019 to 2021). Library preparation employed the immunoSEQ multiplex PCR assay. The immuneACCESS repertoire file appears here via TCRdb, limited to in-frame rearrangements. These files lack a portion of the clones; in checked studies, under half of the deficit traces to unresolved V genes, and the cause of the others is not known. Present in this sample are about 170,000 clones, around 82% of which were seen just once. The ten biggest clones cover roughly 10% of the sample. The sample consisted of peripheral blood. These receptors came from a man between 65 and 85 years old with active or convalescent COVID-19.

The chain recombines TRBV28 with TRBJ1-5; D not resolved. V lost 5 bases, J lost 1 base, and 12 bases lay in between. Germline CDR1 is MDHEN and CDR2 is SYDVKM. CDR3 length: 15 amino acids. CDR3 in amino acids: CASSPYTGSNQPQHF. CDR3 DNA: TGTGCCAGCAGTCCGTACACCGGGAGCAATCAGCCCCAGCATTTT.

The chain combines TRBV5-5 with TRBJ1-2; tentatively, D is TRBD1 (5 bases). V gave up 4 bases and J gave up 6 bases, with 13 bases separating them. The CDR3 has 13 residues. Per the germline V gene, CDR1 is SGHKS and CDR2 is YYEKEE (reference sequence). The CDR3 bases are TGTGCCAGCAGCCCGGATCGGGGGGATGGCTACACCTTC. Translating it yields CASSPDRGDGYTF. The full variable domain, rest sourced from reference TRBV5-5 and TRBJ1-2, is DAGVTQSPTHLIKTRGQQVTLRCSPISGHKSVSWYQQVLGQGPQFIFQYYEKEERGRGNFPDRFSARQFPNYSSELNVNALLLGDSALYLCASSPDRGDGYTFGSGTRLTVV.

This sequence joins TRBV4-3 and TRBJ2-1; 14 bases map to TRBD2. CDR3 size: 17 residues. V was pared by 6 bases and J by 7 bases, with 11 bases of the junction left unmatched. Germline CDR1 and CDR2: LGHNA and YSLEER. DNA for the CDR3: TGCGCCAGCAGTTCGGGGACTAGCGGGAGCAATGGTAATGAGCAGTTCTTC. Translation: CASSSGTSGSNGNEQFF.

This clone was detected only a few times. This sequence joins TRBV7-2 and TRBJ2-3; maybe TRBD1 (5 bases). The CDR3 runs to 14 residues. Per germline, CDR1 SGHTA and CDR2 FQGNSA. Trimming left V 5 bases short and J 1 base short, with 10 bases between. This CDR3 is CASSGWGRTDTQYF. The CDR3 DNA reads TGTGCCAGCAGCGGGTGGGGCCGCACAGATACGCAGTATTTT.

V and J are TRBV27 and TRBJ1-2, with 8 bases that match TRBD1. This CDR3 spans 15 amino acids. V dropped 0 bases and J dropped 3; count of bases not matched to a gene: 3. The V gene's germline CDR1 is MNHEY and CDR2 SMNVEV (reference sequence). CDR3 residues: CASSLSDRGYYGYTF. As DNA, the CDR3 is TGTGCCAGCAGTTTATCTGACAGGGGCTACTATGGCTACACCTTC.

This chain uses TRBV19 with TRBJ2-7; D is undetermined. CDR3 size: 14 residues. Germline V gene lookup returns CDR1 LNHDA and CDR2 SQIVND (reference sequence). Deletions cut 8 bases from V and 0 bases from J, with 14 bases between. The DNA of the CDR3 is TGTGCCAGTTCCCCTCGACGGAGCTCCTACGAGCAGTACTTC. Its translation: CASSPRRSSYEQYF.

The CDR3 reads CASSPTGGRGNEKLFF. CDR3 nucleotides: TGTGCCAGCAGCCCGACAGGGGGCCGCGGTAATGAAAAACTGTTTTTT. V usage is TRBV3-1 (or the pseudogene TRBV3-2) and J usage is TRBJ1-4, with 10 bases matching TRBD1. This CDR3 is 16 amino acids long. Trimming cost V 4 bases and J 4 bases; bases outside gene matches: 6. Germline V gene data show CDR1 as LGHDT and CDR2 as YNNKEL (reference sequence).

This clone was seen at least ten times. The chain recombines TRBV27 with TRBJ2-7; perhaps TRBD2 as D (5 bases). V was clipped by 2 bases and J by 5 bases, with 13 bases between them. The CDR3 loop spans 14 amino acids. Germline lookup yields CDR1 MNHEY and CDR2 SMNVEV (reference sequence). In DNA, the CDR3 is TGTGCCAGCAGTTTACGGTCGGGGTTGGACGAGCAGTACTTC. Amino acids: CASSLRSGLDEQYF.

The V and J genes are TRBV11-2 and TRBJ2-2; a possible D gene is TRBD1 (5 bases). The CDR3 spans 15 residues. The V end was cut by 1 base, the J end by 4 bases, with 10 bases between. Germline CDR1 SGHAT, CDR2 FQNNGV. The CDR3 nucleotides read TGTGCCAGCAGCTTAGCAGGGTTAGGCACCGGGGAGCTGTTTTTT. This encodes CASSLAGLGTGELFF.

As regards this clone: Different DNA sequences within this sample yield the same CDR3. The V and J genes are TRBV6-6 and TRBJ1-5; no definite D call. In germline, CDR1 is MNHNY, CDR2 SVGAGI (reference sequence). This CDR3 is 12 amino acids long. Trimming took 5 bases from V and 5 from J, leaving 7 bases between them. The CDR3 DNA follows: TGTGCCAGCAGTCAACGGGATCAGCCCCAGCATTTT. Amino acid sequence: CASSQRDQPQHF.

The chain couples TRBV11-3 to TRBJ2-3, with D perhaps TRBD2 (5 bases). The CDR3 loop spans 15 amino acids. CDR1 SGHNT and CDR2 YENEEA come from the germline V gene. Deletions cut 2 bases from V and 1 base from J, with 10 bases between. The CDR3 DNA reads TGTGCCAGCAGCTTATGGTCCGGGGGCACAGATACGCAGTATTTT. It yields the protein CASSLWSGGTDTQYF.

This rearrangement joins TRBV29-1 to TRBJ2-5, with no clear D. Germline V lookup: CDR1 SQVTM, CDR2 ANQGSEA. The CDR3 covers 14 residues. With 4 bases removed from V and 0 bases from J, the gap between germline ends came to 12 bases. The CDR3 reads CSVGGLTDQETQYF. The CDR3 nucleotides are TGCAGCGTTGGTGGGCTTACGGACCAAGAGACCCAGTACTTC. Full variable domain (rest looked up from reference TRBV29-1 and TRBJ2-5): SAVISQKPSRDICQRGTSLTIQCQVDSQVTMMFWYRQQPGQSLTLIATANQGSEATYESGFVIDKFPISRPNLTFSTLTVSNMSPEDSSIYLCSVGGLTDQETQYFGPGTRLLVL.

The chain carries TRBV7-2 and TRBJ1-1, with D possibly being TRBD1 (6 bases). Trimming removed 6 bases from V and 0 bases from J, with 8 bases in between. Germline V gene lookup returns CDR1 SGHTA and CDR2 FQGNSA. CDR3 size: 13 residues. The CDR3 nucleotides are TGTGCCAGCAGTGGACAGTTGAACACTGAAGCTTTCTTT. Translating it yields CASSGQLNTEAFF.

The CDR3 sequence is CASSQTSRTGTGRTNEKLFF. Written as DNA, the CDR3 is TGTGCCAGCAGCCAGACAAGTCGGACAGGGACGGGAAGGACTAATGAAAAACTGTTTTTT. This sequence joins TRBV3-1 (or the pseudogene TRBV3-2) and TRBJ1-4, with 8 bases aligning to TRBD1. V shed 3 bases and J 2 bases; nucleotides not matched to a gene: 17. Per the germline V gene, CDR1 is LGHDT and CDR2 is YNNKEL (reference sequence). The CDR3 totals 20 residues.

The chain carries TRBV6-2 or TRBV6-3 and TRBJ2-7; weak D call: TRBD2 (6 bases). From germline, CDR1 is MNHEY and CDR2 SVGEGT. The CDR3 loop spans 17 amino acids. Trimming took off 2 bases at V and 3 bases at J, with 20 bases between the two ends. This chain's CDR3 is CASSYNPGVGRYYEQYF. CDR3 bases: TGTGCCAGCAGTTACAACCCGGGAGTAGGTAGGTACTACGAGCAGTACTTC.

In this sample, this clone turned up a few times. The chain couples TRBV6-5 to TRBJ1-6; TRBD1 aligns across 9 bases. This CDR3 has 16 amino acids. The germline gives CDR1 MNHEY, CDR2 SVGAGI. After removal of 0 bases from V and 5 bases from J, the junction contained 2 bases not matched to a gene. The CDR3 loop reads CASSYSGTGNNSPLHF. CDR3 bases: TGTGCCAGCAGTTACTCGGGGACAGGGAATAATTCACCCCTCCACTTT.

V usage is TRBV25-1 and J usage is TRBJ1-2, with 8 bases lining up with TRBD1. Germline assignment: CDR1 MGHDK and CDR2 SYGVNS. This CDR3 region has 12 residues. The trim removed 11 bases at V and 7 bases at J, leaving 9 bases unmatched. The CDR3 sequence: CASQGDWSGYTF. CDR3 nucleotides: TGTGCCTCACAGGGGGACTGGAGTGGCTACACCTTC.

The chain employs TRBV7-9 and TRBJ1-6, with unresolved D. The length of the CDR3 is 12 residues. Trimming stripped 1 base from V and 13 bases from J, with 8 bases between. Germline values: CDR1 SEHNR, CDR2 FQNEAQ (reference sequence). The CDR3 spells CASSLDGRPLHF. In DNA form, the CDR3 reads TGTGCCAGCAGCTTAGACGGTCGGCCCCTCCACTTT.

This clone was observed a single time. This chain connects TRBV7-9 to TRBJ2-3; the D gene is possibly TRBD1 (6 bases). The length of the CDR3 is 15 residues. Germline CDR1 SEHNR, CDR2 FQNEAQ (reference sequence). V lost 1 base and J lost 4, with 12 bases in between. The DNA for the CDR3 is TGTGCCAGCAGCTTAGTACAGGGAAGGTCAGATACGCAGTATTTT. Protein sequence: CASSLVQGRSDTQYF.

The table lists this clone with a few counts. V gene TRBV2 combines with J gene TRBJ1-5, with 8 nucleotides matching TRBD1. Germline CDR1 SNHLY, CDR2 FYNNEI. V was clipped by 7 bases and J by 1 base; unmatched bases: 9. The CDR3 has 16 residues. Here the CDR3 DNA reads TGTGCCAGCACCATCGGGACAGGAGGGAGCAATCAGCCCCAGCATTTT. It is translated as CASTIGTGGSNQPQHF.

V usage is TRBV6-2 or TRBV6-3 and J usage is TRBJ2-1; D is unclear. The V gene's germline CDR1 is MNHEY and CDR2 SVGEGT. CDR3 length: 16 amino acids. The ends were cut back, 6 bases at V and 3 bases at J, with 18 bases in the middle. CDR3 in amino acids: CASSLPTANLYNEQFF. The CDR3 DNA sequence: TGTGCCAGCAGCCTACCTACAGCAAATCTCTACAATGAGCAGTTCTTC.

This clone was detected once. The chain combines TRBV5-4 with TRBJ2-3; a possible D gene is TRBD1 (5 bases). V was trimmed by 0 bases and J by 3 bases, leaving 8 bases between them. CDR3 length: 14 amino acids. Germline values: CDR1 SGHNT, CDR2 YYREEE (reference sequence). The CDR3 sequence is CASSLGGKTDTQYF. CDR3 nucleotide sequence: TGTGCCAGCAGCTTGGGGGGCAAAACAGATACGCAGTATTTT.

Remarks on this clone: A junction boundary mismatches the germline segment, possibly from a read error. The rearrangement joins TRBV6-4 to TRBJ1-1; perhaps TRBD1 as D (6 bases). Per the germline V gene, CDR1 is MRHNA and CDR2 is SNTAGT. This CDR3 spans 14 amino acids. CDR3 nucleotides: TGTGCCAGCAGTGCCCGATGGGGGCAGGGAGATGTTGTCTTT. This gives the protein CASSARWGQGDVVF.

The rearrangement joins TRBV30 to TRBJ2-3, with TRBD2 identical over 11 bases. The CDR3 consists of 14 residues. Trimming at V came to 1 base and at J to 14 bases, leaving 11 bases not matched to a gene. The germline V gene encodes CDR1 GTSNPN and CDR2 SVGIG (reference sequence). The chain's CDR3 is CAWSAPVAGGPPYF. The CDR3 DNA is TGTGCCTGGAGTGCTCCTGTAGCGGGGGGGCCTCCGTATTTT.

V is TRBV6-5 and J is TRBJ1-2, with D unclear. The CDR3 loop spans 15 amino acids. In germline, CDR1 is MNHEY, CDR2 SVGAGI. The germline V and J ends were trimmed by 7 bases and 0 bases, with 15 bases remaining between them. The CDR3 region has the DNA TGTGCCAGCATAACCCTCGACGGAGCTAACTATGGCTACACCTTC. Translating it yields CASITLDGANYGYTF.

A remark on this clone: Other DNA sequences of this sample code for an identical CDR3. This chain's CDR3 is CASSQDRGYGYTF. The CDR3 coding sequence is TGCGCCAGCAGCCAAGATCGGGGGTACGGCTACACCTTC. The V call is TRBV4-3, the J call TRBJ1-2, with D tentatively TRBD1 (5 bases). The germline V gene encodes CDR1 LGHNA and CDR2 YSLEER. V lost 0 bases and J 8 bases, leaving 10 bases between the germline ends. The CDR3 covers 13 residues.

This rearrangement joins TRBV7-2 to TRBJ2-7; TRBD2 agrees at 9 bases. The CDR3 contains 16 residues. Unmatched junction bases numbered 7, after V lost 2 bases and J lost 2 bases. Per the germline V gene, CDR1 is SGHTA and CDR2 is FQGNSA. The CDR3 bases are TGTGCCAGCAGCTTATACGCTAGCGGGGCCACCTACGAGCAGTACTTC. Amino acids: CASSLYASGATYEQYF.

As regards this clone: One end of the junction fails to match germline, which may point to a read error. V usage is TRBV7-7 and J usage is TRBJ2-2; D is ambiguous. This CDR3 has 15 residues. CDR1 is SSHAT, CDR2 FNYEAQ, per germline (reference sequence). Here the CDR3 DNA reads TGTGCTAGCAGCGCACGGTCGGTGAACACCGGGGAGCTGTTTTTT. This encodes CASSARSVNTGELFF.

The J gene is TRBJ2-3, the V gene TRBV4-1; TRBD2 matches at 12 bases. This CDR3 spans 16 amino acids. Trimming took 8 bases from V and 4 from J; bases not matched to a gene: 10. Per the germline V gene, CDR1 is MGHRA and CDR2 is YSYEKL. The CDR3 DNA reads as TGCGCCAGCCGCCCACAACTAGCGGGGGGCGCAGATACGCAGTATTTT. This sequence encodes CASRPQLAGGADTQYF.

The chain links TRBV5-4 to TRBJ2-7, with TRBD2 matching over 11 bases. Germline CDR1 reads SGHNT; CDR2 reads YYREEE (reference sequence). Unmatched junction bases numbered 5, after V lost 3 bases and J lost 3 bases. CDR3 length: 15 amino acids. CDR3 sequence (DNA): TGTGCCAGCAGCTGGGGACTAGCGGATTTCTACGAGCAGTACTTC. This encodes CASSWGLADFYEQYF.

The CDR3 DNA follows: TGTGCCAGCAGTTACCAGGGACAGGGGATCACAGATACGCAGTATTTT. It yields the protein CASSYQGQGITDTQYF. This chain links TRBV6-5 with TRBJ2-3; TRBD1 aligns across 10 bases. The CDR3 covers 16 residues. Germline loops: CDR1 MNHEY, CDR2 SVGAGI. V was clipped by 2 bases and J by 2 bases; unmatched bases: 4.

The V and J genes are TRBV5-1 and TRBJ2-1; D remains ambiguous. Germline loops: CDR1 SGHRS, CDR2 YFSETQ. V was pared by 0 bases and J by 5 bases, with 9 bases between. The CDR3 has 14 amino acids. The CDR3 DNA reads as TGCGCCAGCAGCTTGGCACAGTCCCACAATGAGCAGTTCTTC. It is translated as CASSLAQSHNEQFF.